The 4 T cell receptor beta chains below were found in one sample sequenced in a study of graft-versus-host responses after intestinal transplantation. Libraries were prepared by immunoSEQ multiplex PCR; TCRdb keeps only in-frame clonotypes and omits some of them. The sample lists tens of thousands of clones, roughly nine tenths seen once, with approximately 0.6% in the top ten. No antigen is known for these receptors. The sample here was unstimulated CD4+ T cells sorted from spleen or lymph node cells, taken before transplant. These receptors originate from a human donor who was the organ donor for an intestinal transplant.

V and J are TRBV19 and TRBJ2-1, with 9 bases fitting TRBD1. The CDR3 totals 16 residues. The germline V gene has CDR1 LNHDA and CDR2 SQIVND (reference sequence). With 5 bases clipped from V and 3 bases from J, the junction kept 8 bases outside the gene matches. CDR3 nucleotides: TGTGCCAGTAGTTCGCCGGACAGGGGTTACTACAATGAGCAGTTCTTC. This gives the protein CASSSPDRGYYNEQFF. Using reference TRBV19 and TRBJ2-1 for the parts outside the CDR3, the full variable domain is DGGITQSPKYLFRKEGQNVTLSCEQNLNHDAMYWYRQDPGQGLRLIYYSQIVNDFQKGDIAEGYSVSREKKESFPLTVTSAQKNPTAFYLCASSSPDRGYYNEQFFGPGTRLTVL.

This chain uses TRBV2 with TRBJ1-4; 11 bases fit TRBD1. This CDR3 contains 16 residues. Germline V gives CDR1 SNHLY, CDR2 FYNNEI. Trimming took 1 base from V and 5 from J; bases not matched to a gene: 3. The CDR3 sequence: CASSEEGQGVNEKLFF. For the CDR3, the DNA is TGTGCCAGCAGTGAAGAGGGACAGGGGGTAAATGAAAAACTGTTTTTT. The variable domain in full, completed from reference TRBV2 and TRBJ1-4, reads EPEVTQTPSHQVTQMGQEVILRCVPISNHLYFYWYRQILGQKVEFLVSFYNNEISEKSEIFDDQFSVERPDGSNFTLKIRSTKLEDSAMYFCASSEEGQGVNEKLFFGSGTQLSVL.

This chain connects TRBV7-8 to TRBJ2-1, with 13 bases fitting TRBD2. The length of the CDR3 is 16 residues. Looked up from germline, CDR1 is SGHVS and CDR2 is FQNEAQ. V lost 5 bases, J lost 0 bases, and 1 base stayed unmatched. CDR3 residues: CASSRTSGSSYNEQFF. DNA of the CDR3: TGTGCCAGCAGCCGGACTAGCGGGAGCTCCTACAATGAGCAGTTCTTC.

The rearrangement links TRBV6-5 to TRBJ1-1; D not certain. Germline lookup yields CDR1 MNHEY and CDR2 SVGAGI. V shed 4 bases and J shed 5 bases, with 20 bases lying between them. The CDR3 spans 16 residues. CDR3 in amino acids: CASSSSQRARKTEAFF. In nucleotides, the CDR3 is TGTGCCAGCAGTTCCTCCCAGAGGGCCCGGAAGACTGAAGCTTTCTTT.